This is a list of T cell receptor beta chains from one sample in a study of PD-1 blockade in classical Hodgkin lymphoma. Some clones are missing from TCRdb's copy, which holds only in-frame ones; the method was immunoSEQ multiplex PCR. The sample includes about 47,000 clones, approximately 91% of them seen just once. Sequencing was performed on peripheral blood mononuclear cells (PBMCs). These TCRs come from a human donor with classical Hodgkin lymphoma. CDR3s include the opening cysteine and the closing phenylalanine or tryptophan. Fields, in order: J gene, D gene, clone size, V gene, CDR3 protein, CDR3 DNA. A D gene is named only where the DNA matches it firmly. Clone size is not always given. Where it is, it says once, few, many or a class for expanded clones.

J: TRBJ2-2; D: TRBD1; size: NA; V: TRBV29-1; CDR3: CSVPKTGNGASPGELFF; DNA: TGCAGCGTGCCTAAGACAGGGAACGGTGCTTCCCCGGGGGAGCTGTTTTTT
J: TRBJ2-5; D: TRBD2; size: NA; V: TRBV5-1; CDR3: CASRAGLAGVETQYF; DNA: TGCGCCAGCAGAGCGGGACTAGCGGGAGTAGAGACCCAGTACTTC
J: TRBJ1-5; D: NA; size: NA; V: TRBV6-5; CDR3: CASSQNRADQPQHF; DNA: TGTGCCAGCAGTCAGAACAGGGCCGATCAGCCCCAGCATTTT
J: TRBJ2-7; D: NA; size: NA; V: TRBV27; CDR3: CASSLAPWYEQYF; DNA: TGTGCCAGCAGTTTAGCCCCGTGGTACGAGCAGTACTTC
J: TRBJ1-5; D: NA; size: NA; V: TRBV19; CDR3: CASSDPWTGYSNQPQHF; DNA: TGTGCCAGTAGTGACCCTTGGACGGGTTATAGCAATCAGCCCCAGCATTTT
J: TRBJ1-5; D: NA; size: few; V: TRBV30; CDR3: CAWSGANNQPQHF; DNA: TGTGCCTGGAGTGGGGCTAACAATCAGCCCCAGCATTTT
J: TRBJ1-1; D: NA; size: once; V: TRBV4-1; CDR3: CASSQDSWTEAFF; DNA: TGCGCCAGCAGCCAAGATTCATGGACTGAAGCTTTCTTT
J: TRBJ1-3; D: NA; size: NA; V: TRBV10-3; CDR3: CAISGGNSDTIYF; DNA: TGTGCCATCAGTGGGGGGAACTCGGACACCATATATTTT
J: TRBJ2-1; D: NA; size: once; V: TRBV5-4; CDR3: CASSFGGINEQFF; DNA: TGTGCCAGCAGCTTTGGCGGGATAAATGAGCAGTTCTTC
J: TRBJ2-1; D: NA; size: NA; V: TRBV6-5; CDR3: CASTGYNEQFF; DNA: TGTGCCTCGACGGGTTACAATGAGCAGTTCTTC
J: TRBJ2-3; D: NA; size: NA; V: TRBV5-1; CDR3: CASSLRTPSWGTDTQYF; DNA: TGCGCCAGCAGCTTGCGGACGCCATCCTGGGGCACAGATACGCAGTATTTT
J: TRBJ2-5; D: TRBD2; size: few; V: TRBV6-6; CDR3: CASSPTSGRGETQYF; DNA: TGTGCCAGCAGCCCTACAAGCGGGAGAGGAGAGACCCAGTACTTC
J: TRBJ2-5; D: NA; size: NA; V: TRBV6-6; CDR3: CASSYMAKETQYF; DNA: TGTGCCAGCAGTTACATGGCCAAAGAGACCCAGTACTTC
J: TRBJ1-4; D: NA; size: NA; V: TRBV5-8; CDR3: CASVRRGAGATFF; DNA: TGTGCCAGCGTCCGGCGGGGTGCCGGGGCAACGTTTTTT
J: TRBJ2-5; D: NA; size: NA; V: TRBV9; CDR3: CASSVESSWRGETQYF; DNA: TGTGCCAGCAGCGTAGAGTCTAGCTGGAGGGGAGAGACCCAGTACTTC
J: TRBJ2-1; D: TRBD1; size: NA; V: TRBV18; CDR3: CASSWGQVYNEQFF; DNA: TGTGCCAGCTCATGGGGACAGGTCTACAATGAGCAGTTCTTC
J: TRBJ1-1; D: NA; size: NA; V: TRBV29-1; CDR3: CSVDGETMNTEAFF; DNA: TGCAGCGTTGATGGAGAGACTATGAACACTGAAGCTTTCTTT
J: TRBJ1-5; D: NA; size: NA; V: TRBV28; CDR3: CASSFLDARQPQHF; DNA: TGTGCCAGCAGTTTCCTGGACGCCCGCCAGCCCCAGCATTTT
J: TRBJ2-4; D: NA; size: NA; V: TRBV20-1; CDR3: CSARAAEAGYF; DNA: TGCAGTGCTAGAGCGGCCGAGGCGGGGTACTTC
J: TRBJ2-1; D: TRBD2; size: NA; V: TRBV19; CDR3: CASSKGLAGGEQFF; DNA: TGTGCCAGTAGTAAAGGTCTAGCGGGAGGCGAGCAGTTCTTC
J: TRBJ1-3; D: NA; size: NA; V: TRBV7-9; CDR3: CASSLANGNTIYF; DNA: TGTGCCAGCAGCTTAGCGAACGGAAACACCATATATTTT
J: TRBJ2-1; D: TRBD1; size: NA; V: TRBV7-7; CDR3: CASSVDRASSYNEQFF; DNA: TGTGCTAGCAGCGTAGACAGGGCCAGCTCCTACAATGAGCAGTTCTTC
J: TRBJ1-1; D: TRBD1; size: NA; V: TRBV5-1; CDR3: CASSSSPTGDTEAFF; DNA: TGCGCCAGCAGCTCGAGCCCCACAGGGGACACTGAAGCTTTCTTT
J: TRBJ1-1; D: NA; size: NA; V: TRBV27; CDR3: CASSFLGAERNTEAFF; DNA: TGTGCCAGCAGTTTTCTCGGCGCAGAGAGGAACACTGAAGCTTTCTTT
J: TRBJ2-7; D: NA; size: NA; V: TRBV6-1; CDR3: CASSERGGGYNEQYF; DNA: TGTGCCAGCAGTGAAAGGGGAGGGGGGTACAACGAGCAGTACTTC
J: TRBJ1-5; D: TRBD1; size: NA; V: TRBV15; CDR3: CATSRQGGFQPQHF; DNA: TGTGCCACCAGCAGACAGGGGGGCTTTCAGCCCCAGCATTTT
J: TRBJ1-3; D: NA; size: NA; V: TRBV28; CDR3: CASSLGAIWNTIYF; DNA: TGTGCCAGCAGTTTAGGGGCAATTTGGAACACCATATATTTT
J: TRBJ1-2; D: TRBD1; size: NA; V: TRBV6-5; CDR3: CASSYLDRGDGYTF; DNA: TGTGCCAGCAGTTACCTCGACAGGGGTGACGGCTACACCTTC
J: TRBJ2-3; D: NA; size: NA; V: TRBV20-1; CDR3: CSAIAGDTQYF; DNA: TGCAGTGCTATAGCTGGAGATACGCAGTATTTT